The TCR beta chain under discussion was sequenced for a study of human T cells and chemical hapten exposure. On the study more broadly: Patients having alopecia areata, totalis or universalis were mostly female. Study-level results: Positively correlated with patch test score were the counts of PT1 expanded TCRs.

Sample time point: patch test 3, about 24 weeks after DPC sensitization. Treatment: therapeutic diphenylcyclopropenone sensitization with weekly scalp DPC. In the case of this clonotype: Its antigen is not known.

TCRdb reprocessed the RACE reads via MiXCR and lists one record per CDR3 protein. Of 150,000 to 200,000 distinct CDR3 sequences in the sample, roughly 26% were seen once. This CDR3 is built from 12 residues. Deletions cut 2 bases from V and 14 bases from J, with 12 bases between. Specimen: whole blood, collected in connection with sensitization to the hapten diphenylcyclopropenone (DPC). The source is a woman aged 18 to 35 with alopecia areata. Some clones in this sample may be carry-over from other donors' samples. This chain connects TRBV12-3 or TRBV12-4 to TRBJ1-4; the D is unclear. Here the CDR3 reads CASSLHPGSLFF. The CDR3, as DNA: TGTGCCAGCAGTTTACATCCTGGCAGCCTGTTTTTT.